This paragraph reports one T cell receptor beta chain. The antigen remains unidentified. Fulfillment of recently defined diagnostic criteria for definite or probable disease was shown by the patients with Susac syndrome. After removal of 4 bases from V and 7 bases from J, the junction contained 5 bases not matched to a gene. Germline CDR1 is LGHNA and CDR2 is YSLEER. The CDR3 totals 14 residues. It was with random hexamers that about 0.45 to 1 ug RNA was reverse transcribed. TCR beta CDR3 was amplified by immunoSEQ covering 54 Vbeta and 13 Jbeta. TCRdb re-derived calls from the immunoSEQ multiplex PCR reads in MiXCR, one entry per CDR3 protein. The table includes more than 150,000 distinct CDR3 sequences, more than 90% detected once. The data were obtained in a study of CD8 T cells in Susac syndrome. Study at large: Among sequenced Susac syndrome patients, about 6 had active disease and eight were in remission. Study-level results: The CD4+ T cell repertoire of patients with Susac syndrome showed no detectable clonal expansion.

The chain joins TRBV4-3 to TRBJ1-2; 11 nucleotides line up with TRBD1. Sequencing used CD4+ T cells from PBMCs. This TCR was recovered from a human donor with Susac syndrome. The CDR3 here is CASSRTGQGGGYTF. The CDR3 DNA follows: TGCGCCAGCAGCCGCACGGGACAGGGGGGTGGCTACACCTTC.